The clone carrying this T cell receptor beta chain showed up just a few times. This specimen belongs to a study of metastatic and nonmetastatic thyroid tumors. With MiXCR, TCRdb called clones anew from the PCR reads. The sample holds roughly 16,000 clones, about 25% seen once. The length of the CDR3 is 15 residues. V lost 3 bases to trimming and J lost 0 bases, with 10 bases between them. The V gene's germline CDR1 is MNHEY and CDR2 SMNVEV (reference sequence). Treatment of any kind had been given to no patient before thyroid surgery. The sequenced sample was adjacent normal tissue. The rearrangement uses TRBV27 and TRBJ2-3; D is possibly TRBD1 or TRBD2 (5 bases each). This TCR came from a female donor with papillary thyroid cancer or a benign thyroid nodule (not recorded which). Some clones in this sample may be carry-over from other donors' samples. The chain's CDR3 is CASSLMGPSTDTQYF. For the CDR3, the DNA is TGTGCCAGCAGTTTGATGGGACCTAGCACAGATACGCAGTATTTT.